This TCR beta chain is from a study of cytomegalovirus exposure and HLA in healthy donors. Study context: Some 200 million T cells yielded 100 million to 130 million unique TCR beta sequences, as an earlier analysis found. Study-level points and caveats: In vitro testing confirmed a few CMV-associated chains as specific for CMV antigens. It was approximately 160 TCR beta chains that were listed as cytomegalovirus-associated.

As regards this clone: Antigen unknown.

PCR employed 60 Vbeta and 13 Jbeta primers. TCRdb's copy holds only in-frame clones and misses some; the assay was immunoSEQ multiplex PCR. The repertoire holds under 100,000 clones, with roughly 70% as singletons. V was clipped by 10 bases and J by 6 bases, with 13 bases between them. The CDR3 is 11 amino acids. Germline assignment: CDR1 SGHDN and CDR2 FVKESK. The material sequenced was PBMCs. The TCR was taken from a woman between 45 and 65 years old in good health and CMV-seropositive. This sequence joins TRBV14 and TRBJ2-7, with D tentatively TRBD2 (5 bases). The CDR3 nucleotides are TGTGCCAACCCGGGGATCTGCGAGCAGTACTTC. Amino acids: CANPGICEQYF.